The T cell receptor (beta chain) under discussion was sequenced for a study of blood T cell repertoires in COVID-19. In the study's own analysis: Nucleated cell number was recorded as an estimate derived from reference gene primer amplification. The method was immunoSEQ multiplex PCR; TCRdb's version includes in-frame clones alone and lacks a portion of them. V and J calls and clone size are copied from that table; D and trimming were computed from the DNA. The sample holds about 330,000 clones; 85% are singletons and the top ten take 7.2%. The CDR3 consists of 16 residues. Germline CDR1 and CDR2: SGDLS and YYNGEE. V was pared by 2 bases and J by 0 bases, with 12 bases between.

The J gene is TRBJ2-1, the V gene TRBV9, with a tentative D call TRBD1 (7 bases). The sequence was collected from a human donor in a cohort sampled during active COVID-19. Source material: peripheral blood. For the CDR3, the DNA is TGTGCCAGCAGCGTTGCGGGACAGAGCTCCTACAATGAGCAGTTCTTC. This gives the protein CASSVAGQSSYNEQFF.